Below are 24 T cell receptor beta chains sequenced from a single sample in a study of identical twins (dated by TCRdb to 2015 to 2016). The library was generated by 5' RACE. The sequencer listed for this sample is Illumina HiSeq 2000. TCRdb ran its own pipeline on the public reads, namely fastp trimming at Q25 and MiXCR clone calling, and kept in-frame beta chains. Entries that share a CDR3 protein sequence are merged under the most common genes and DNA. This sample gives under 350,000 distinct CDR3 sequences in total; roughly 9.8% of them show up just once. The ten top clones hold 6% to 8.5% of the sample. The same specimen was also included in a second study, on yellow fever vaccine responses in identical twins.

Sequencing was done on a sample of CD8+ T cells sorted from blood. These receptors were taken from a woman aged 18-35 years in good health.

The chain is built from TRBV7-8 and TRBJ2-2; 7 bases match TRBD2. This CDR3 comprises 16 residues. CDR1 SGHVS and CDR2 FQNEAQ come from the germline V gene. V was clipped by 5 bases and J by 0 bases; unmatched bases: 6. This CDR3 is CASSETSTPNTGELFF. DNA for the CDR3: TGTGCCAGCAGCGAGACTAGCACACCGAACACCGGGGAGCTGTTTTTT.

V and J are TRBV5-1 and TRBJ2-1; D might be TRBD2 (6 bases). The germline V gene has CDR1 SGHRS and CDR2 YFSETQ. The CDR3 is made up of 13 amino acids. The V gene lost 3 bases and the J gene lost 7 bases, with 11 bases spanning the gap. The CDR3 bases are TGCGCCAGCAGCTGGGAGGACCCGAATGAGCAGTTCTTC. Amino acid sequence: CASSWEDPNEQFF.

This clonotype was detected a few times. The chain carries TRBV27 and TRBJ1-1, with D possibly matching TRBD1 (6 bases). From germline, CDR1 is MNHEY and CDR2 SMNVEV (reference sequence). The CDR3 extends over 16 amino acids. V was clipped by 2 bases and J by 4 bases, with 17 bases between them. CDR3 region: CASSLTARRGSTEAFF. The DNA for the CDR3 is TGTGCCAGCAGTTTAACGGCCCGCAGGGGTAGCACTGAAGCTTTCTTT.

This clonotype was detected a few times. This chain links TRBV3-1 with TRBJ2-3; perhaps TRBD2 as D (6 bases). CDR3 length equals 16 residues. V was trimmed by 6 bases and J by 1 base, leaving 17 bases between them. Germline loops: CDR1 LGHDT, CDR2 YNNKEL (reference sequence). Written as DNA, the CDR3 is TGTGCCAGCAGTTTAATGCCTAGCGATCGCACAGATACGCAGTATTTT. It specifies CASSLMPSDRTDTQYF.

The rearrangement links TRBV3-1 to TRBJ2-2; 10 bases agree with TRBD1. CDR3 length: 16 residues. Germline loops: CDR1 LGHDT, CDR2 YNNKEL (reference sequence). V dropped 4 bases and J dropped 3; count of bases not matched to a gene: 5. This chain's CDR3 is CASSPGQGEDTGELFF. The CDR3 DNA follows: TGTGCCAGCAGCCCAGGACAGGGGGAGGACACCGGGGAGCTGTTTTTT.

This chain joins TRBV4-3 and TRBJ2-1; 7 nucleotides line up with TRBD2. J lost 1 base, V lost 3 bases, and 3 bases had no gene match. Germline values: CDR1 LGHNA, CDR2 YSLEER. The CDR3 is 15 residues long. CDR3 sequence reads: CASSQFSGSYNEQFF. Written as DNA, the CDR3 is TGCGCCAGCAGCCAGTTTAGCGGGTCCTACAATGAGCAGTTCTTC.

This clonotype was seen a few times. The chain uses TRBV20-1 and TRBJ1-1; perhaps TRBD1 as D (6 bases). Trimming left V 0 bases short and J 3 bases short, with 14 bases between. Germline V CDR1 and CDR2: DFQATT, SNEGSKA (reference sequence). The CDR3 consists of 15 residues. The CDR3, as DNA: TGCAGTGCTAGAGATTTGTCAGGGGCGTACACTGAAGCTTTCTTT. Its translation is CSARDLSGAYTEAFF.

This chain uses TRBV11-1 with TRBJ2-3; 10 bases are a match to TRBD2. V lost 3 bases, J lost 6 bases, and 15 bases stayed unmatched. The germline gives CDR1 SGHAT, CDR2 FQDESV (reference sequence). This CDR3 has 18 amino acids. The DNA for the CDR3 is TGTGCCAGCAGCTTCCTGGAGCGGGGGGGCCATATATTCGATACGCAGTATTTT. Amino acids: CASSFLERGGHIFDTQYF.

This clonotype was recorded a few times. The gene calls are TRBV6-4 and TRBJ1-6; TRBD1 might be the D (5 bases). The CDR3 has 11 amino acids. V was shortened by 8 bases and J by 8 bases, with 7 bases between the two germline ends. Germline CDR1 reads MRHNA; CDR2 reads SNTAGT. CDR3 DNA sequence: TGTGCCAGCGGGGGTTATTCACCCCTCCACTTT. This gives the protein CASGGYSPLHF.

The chain uses TRBV7-9 and TRBJ2-5; D is ambiguous. The CDR3 is made up of 15 amino acids. CDR1 and CDR2 from the germline V gene are SEHNR and FQNEAQ (reference sequence). V was trimmed by 4 bases and J by 5 bases, leaving 17 bases between them. This CDR3 reads CASSSPRRDLETQYF. CDR3 nucleotide sequence: TGTGCCAGCAGCTCCCCCCGAAGGGATTTGGAGACCCAGTACTTC.

The chain joins TRBV10-3 to TRBJ2-7; D is unresolved. The V end was cut by 2 bases, the J end by 0 bases, with 8 bases between. This CDR3 is 14 amino acids long. CDR1 and CDR2 from the germline V gene are ENHRY and SYGVKD. Here the CDR3 reads CAISEKENSYEQYF. In DNA form, the CDR3 reads TGTGCCATCAGTGAGAAGGAAAACTCCTACGAGCAGTACTTC.

This clonotype was seen at least ten times. The CDR3 spells CSVLPGQGYEQYF. The CDR3, as DNA: TGCAGCGTCCTACCGGGACAGGGTTACGAGCAGTACTTC. V gene TRBV29-1 combines with J gene TRBJ2-7; 9 bases line up with TRBD1. CDR3 length: 13 amino acids. CDR1 and CDR2 (germline): SQVTM, ANQGSEA. Trimming took 6 bases from V and 4 from J; bases not matched to a gene: 7.

This sequence joins TRBV29-1 and TRBJ1-2, with D uncertain. Germline-derived CDR1 and CDR2 are SQVTM and ANQGSEA. This CDR3 spans 13 amino acids. Trimming stripped 3 bases from V and 4 bases from J, with 12 bases between. The CDR3 DNA sequence: TGCAGCGTTGAGGAGGGCGAGGTCTATGGCTACACCTTC. This codes for CSVEEGEVYGYTF.

In its sample, this clonotype was seen many times. The chain has TRBV4-1 and TRBJ1-4; D gene ambiguous. CDR1 is MGHRA and CDR2 is YSYEKL in the germline V gene. The V end was cut by 4 bases, the J end by 0 bases, with 15 bases between. This CDR3 has 17 amino acids. As DNA, the CDR3 is TGCGCCAGCAGCCGTAAGTTAGGAGACGCAACTAATGAAAAACTGTTTTTT. This sequence encodes CASSRKLGDATNEKLFF.

The V and J genes are TRBV21-1 and TRBJ2-7; TRBD2 was called by the table and not checked on the DNA. TRBV21-1 is a listed pseudogene. CDR3 size: 17 residues. CDR3 loop: CARRRTSGRALSYEQYF. The CDR3 DNA follows: TGTGCCCGCCGACGGACTAGCGGGAGGGCCCTGTCCTACGAGCAGTACTTC.

This clonotype was observed at least ten times. This rearrangement joins TRBV5-1 to TRBJ2-7; a possible D gene is TRBD1 (5 bases). This CDR3 comprises 14 residues. CDR1 and CDR2 (germline): SGHRS, YFSETQ. V lost 0 bases, J lost 5 bases, and 12 bases lay in between. CDR3 in amino acids: CASSLVAGYNEQYF. The CDR3 DNA reads TGCGCCAGCAGCTTGGTGGCAGGGTACAACGAGCAGTACTTC. Complete variable domain (other parts from reference TRBV5-1 and TRBJ2-7): KAGVTQTPRYLIKTRGQQVTLSCSPISGHRSVSWYQQTPGQGLQFLFEYFSETQRNKGNFPGRFSGRQFSNSRSEMNVSTLELGDSALYLCASSLVAGYNEQYFGPGTRLTVT.

The rearrangement links TRBV5-5 to TRBJ2-2; TRBD1 is a possible D gene (6 bases). The CDR3 has 14 residues. The germline V gene has CDR1 SGHKS and CDR2 YYEKEE (reference sequence). V gave up 4 bases and J gave up 6 bases, with 13 bases separating them. The CDR3 loop is CASSPERGSGELFF. Written as DNA, the CDR3 is TGTGCCAGCAGCCCCGAAAGGGGGTCCGGGGAGCTGTTTTTT.

This clonotype has a count of ten or more. The chain combines TRBV7-2 with TRBJ2-5; maybe TRBD2 (5 bases). The V gene's germline CDR1 is SGHTA and CDR2 FQGNSA. CDR3 length equals 17 residues. V lost 2 bases, J lost 1 base, and 17 bases lay in between. The CDR3 nucleotides are TGTGCCAGCAGCTTAAATTCTAGCCCGCTCATCCAAGAGACCCAGTACTTC. As protein: CASSLNSSPLIQETQYF.

The genes are TRBV2 and TRBJ2-7, with D maybe TRBD2 (7 bases). Looked up from germline, CDR1 is SNHLY and CDR2 is FYNNEI. V was shortened by 4 bases and J by 2 bases, with 15 bases between the two germline ends. The CDR3 runs to 15 residues. The CDR3 protein is CASSVLGGATYEQYF. The CDR3 region has the DNA TGTGCCAGCAGTGTGCTGGGGGGGGCTACCTACGAGCAGTACTTC. The full variable domain, with the rest looked up from reference TRBV2 and TRBJ2-7, is EPEVTQTPSHQVTQMGQEVILRCVPISNHLYFYWYRQILGQKVEFLVSFYNNEISEKSEIFDDQFSVERPDGSNFTLKIRSTKLEDSAMYFCASSVLGGATYEQYFGPGTRLTVT.

This chain connects TRBV20-1 to TRBJ2-7; 13 bases are a match to TRBD2. The CDR3 loop spans 14 amino acids. V lost 5 bases, J lost 3 bases, and 4 bases stayed unmatched. Germline loops: CDR1 DFQATT, CDR2 SNEGSKA (reference sequence). The chain's CDR3 is CSADGTSGDYEQYF. DNA of the CDR3: TGCAGTGCTGACGGGACTAGCGGGGACTACGAGCAGTACTTC.

This clonotype was seen a handful of times. This chain connects TRBV11-1 to TRBJ2-1; the match to TRBD2 covers 8 bases. V lost 2 bases, J lost 2 bases, and 11 bases stayed unmatched. The CDR3 extends over 18 amino acids. The germline gives CDR1 SGHAT, CDR2 FQDESV (reference sequence). CDR3 DNA sequence: TGTGCCAGCAGCTTAAGCGGGGGCGGCGCCCAACCCTACAATGAGCAGTTCTTC. This codes for CASSLSGGGAQPYNEQFF.

This clonotype was seen only a few times. This CDR3 is CATSLSWEAEAFF. The CDR3 DNA is TGTGCCACCAGCCTTTCATGGGAGGCTGAAGCTTTCTTT. The rearrangement links TRBV15 to TRBJ1-1; D remains ambiguous. Germline CDR1 reads LNHNV; CDR2 reads YYDKDF (reference sequence). Trimming pared 5 bases from V and 6 bases from J, leaving 13 bases between. The CDR3 is made up of 13 amino acids.

This clonotype was seen a handful of times. This rearrangement joins TRBV6-6 to TRBJ2-1, with 10 bases matching TRBD2. The CDR3 spans 16 residues. V shed 6 bases, J shed 3 bases, and the junction held 8 bases outside the gene matches. Germline V gene sequence: CDR1 MNHNY, CDR2 SVGAGI (reference sequence). As DNA, the CDR3 is TGTGCCAGCAGCCGCCTTCTAGCGGGAGACTACAATGAGCAGTTCTTC. Residues: CASSRLLAGDYNEQFF.

This chain joins TRBV12-3 or TRBV12-4 and TRBJ1-1; unclear D gene. The CDR3 is made up of 11 amino acids. Trimming removed 8 bases from V and 3 bases from J, with 7 bases in between. For the CDR3, the DNA is TGTGCCAGCCAGGAGGACACTGAAGCTTTCTTT. It encodes CASQEDTEAFF.